This T cell receptor (beta chain) was identified during a study of human T cells and chemical hapten exposure. Study in general: Small discrepancies in pooled library volume mainly accounted for the varying TCR yields per sample.

The CDR3 runs to 18 residues. V lost 2 bases and J lost 3; bases outside the gene matches: 9. From germline, CDR1 is MNHNY and CDR2 SVGAGI (reference sequence). General study results and limits: Given that the donors had alopecia, their immune response may differ from that seen in healthy people. Among TCRs, those above 1 in 1000 frequency were unaffected by DPC sensitization.

As to time point: patch test 1, 2 weeks after DPC sensitization. Treatment specified: therapeutic diphenylcyclopropenone sensitization with weekly scalp DPC. This clonotype was detected ten times or more. Its target is not known. Original methodology: Sample-level TCR yields exhibited a median of approximately 96,000, with a range of about 23,224 to 700,000. TCRdb ran MiXCR on the RACE reads and lists one entry per CDR3 protein. TCRdb assigned the V and J calls; the authors' analysis was not used. The sample lists approximately 80,000 distinct CDR3 sequences; around 7% were seen once. The chain employs TRBV6-6 and TRBJ2-3; the match to TRBD2 covers 12 bases. Sequenced material: whole blood, taken in connection with sensitization to the hapten diphenylcyclopropenone (DPC). The source of this sequence is a woman aged 30 to 39 with alopecia areata. Some clones in this sample may be carry-over from other donors' samples. This CDR3 reads CASSYRLAGAKGTDTQYF. The CDR3 DNA sequence: TGTGCCAGCAGTTACCGACTAGCGGGGGCCAAGGGTACAGATACGCAGTATTTT.